This note documents a single T cell receptor beta chain sequence. It lacks a known antigen. No quality values exist for individual bases; no much larger clone is one base distant. The data were taken from a study of shared clonotypes between healthy human individuals (dated by TCRdb to 2020 to 2022). Background on the whole study: A couple of women and a few men aged 18 to 49 years were included in the cohort. For each donor, CD4 naive and CD4 memory were each given three plates, CD8 naive was given two plates, and CD8 memory was given one plate. To estimate repertoire size and how much clonotype sharing occurs between individuals, the study deeply sequenced the blood TCR repertoires of five or six healthy adults. To increase sequencing depth and limit assay-specific biases, TCR repertoire library preparation and sequencing were carried out by different laboratories using diverse techniques. Per donor, leukapheresis produced somewhere between about 0.94 and 8.9 billion PBMCs.

Healthy HIV-negative adults with no recently reported acute infections or vaccinations were included as donors. Every donor was a Caucasian adult residing in Nashville, Tennessee, USA. CD4+ T cells were enriched by magnetic negative selection; naive cells were then positively selected on CD45RA, and the negative fraction formed the memory subset. Blood was obtained by leukapheresis, after which PBMCs were separated by Ficoll-Histopaque density gradient centrifugation and cryopreserved in liquid nitrogen vapor phase. Analytical flow cytometry was used to check the purity and quantity of every magnetically sorted T cell population. Each sorted fraction had its genomic DNA isolated and then quantified by UV absorbance on a Nanodrop 2000c. The full study reports these points: Rarefaction of sorted-subset datasets indicated incomplete sequencing despite the large sequencing depth. Sampling was restricted to blood, and TCR repertoires in tissues likely differ from the TCR repertoires found in blood. Because the study included a small number of donors, the genetic and exposure-history diversity represented was limited. Compared with non-shared clonotypes, clonotypes shared by all four sorted-subset donors had higher generation probabilities. Larger estimated clonotype richness was generally found for naive subsets than for memory subsets. Sharing across several donors was observed for roughly 5% of naive CD4, 3.5% of naive CD8, roughly 2.4% of memory CD4, and about 0.4% of memory CD8 clonotypes. Pairwise subsampling led to the expectation that sequencing depth would affect the degree of clonotype sharing among donors.

A distance of 12 bases separates the germline ends of V and J, which lose 6 bases and 3 bases respectively. Spanning cysteine to phenylalanine, the CDR3 consists of 15 amino acids. Only the CDR3 region is kept as DNA, spanning 45 bases read in frame from base 1. CDR1 and CDR2 are drawn from the germline V gene: SNHLY, FYNNEI. Using the deep immunoSEQ assay, multiplex PCR amplified TCR CDR3 regions from genomic DNA. Extracted genomic DNA from each cell subset was spread evenly across all wells of several immunoSEQ 96-well plates, with each plate serving as a replicate. For sorted subsets, around 0.2 ug genomic DNA, equal to 30,000 to 35,000 T cell genomes, was loaded into each replicate PCR. Purified libraries were measured with a Qubit 3.0 fluorometer, size-checked on a Bioanalyzer 2100, and measured again with the KAPA Library Quantification kit. Every immunoSEQ 96-well plate was sequenced on a separate single-read 150-cycle Illumina NextSeq 550 flow cell. Regarding the original processing steps: Because the immunoSEQ output included only junctional sequences and no quality scores, the filtering could not be the same as the filtering used for full-length reads. Sequences were annotated with PyIR, a Python wrapper for IgBLAST v1.9, and V/J genes and CDR3 were assigned using IMGT germline references. Reads with weak V/J assignments (E-value above 1e-6), missing CDR3, stop codons, out-of-frame junctions, or ambiguous translated residues were removed. V3J clonotypes were defined by identical inferred V gene, J gene, and CDR3 amino acid sequence. The percentage overlap between two repertoires was calculated by dividing the number of shared unique clonotypes by the size of the smaller repertoire. Three approaches were used to assess repertoire richness: RTK rarefaction, the Chao1 estimator, and Recon v2.1 estimates of unobserved clonotypes. For all TCRbeta clonotypes obtained by the gDNA method from a few donors, generation probabilities were computed with OLGA. TCRdb limited this immuneACCESS table to in-frame rearrangements with V and J called. A share of clones is missing; checked studies link under half to unresolved V genes, and the rest is unexplained. The DNA was the basis for D and trimming; V, J and clone size are from that table. The sample table records some 650,000 clones; approximately 97% of these occur just once. Jointly, the top ten make up about 0.06% of the sample.

This sequence uses TRBV2 and TRBJ2-6; TRBD1 might be the D gene, on 6 matching bases. The sequenced material came from naive CD4+ T cells sorted from blood. The cell subset or site label of this sample denotes: CD45RA+ positively selected. This clonotype originated in a woman aged 25 to 39 in good health. The DNA is as follows: TGTGCCAGCAGCTCTAACAGGGTTGGGGCCAACGTCCTGACTTTC. Translated, this gives CASSSNRVGANVLTF.